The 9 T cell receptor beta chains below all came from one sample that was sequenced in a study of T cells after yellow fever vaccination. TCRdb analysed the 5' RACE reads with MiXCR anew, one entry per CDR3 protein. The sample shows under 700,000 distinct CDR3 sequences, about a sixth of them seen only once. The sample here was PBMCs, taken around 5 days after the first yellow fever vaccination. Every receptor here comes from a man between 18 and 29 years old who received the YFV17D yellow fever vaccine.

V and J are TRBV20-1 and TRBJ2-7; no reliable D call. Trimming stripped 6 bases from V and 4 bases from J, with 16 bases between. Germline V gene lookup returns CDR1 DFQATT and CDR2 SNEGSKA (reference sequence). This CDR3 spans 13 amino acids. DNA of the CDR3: TGCAGTGCACCGGATACCCGGACGTACGAGCAGTACTTC. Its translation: CSAPDTRTYEQYF.

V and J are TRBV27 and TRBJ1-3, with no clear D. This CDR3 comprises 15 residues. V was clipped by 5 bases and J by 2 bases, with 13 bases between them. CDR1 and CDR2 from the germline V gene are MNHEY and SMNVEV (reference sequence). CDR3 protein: CASSAKGGTGNTIYF. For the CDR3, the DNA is TGTGCCAGCAGTGCGAAAGGAGGTACTGGAAACACCATATATTTT.

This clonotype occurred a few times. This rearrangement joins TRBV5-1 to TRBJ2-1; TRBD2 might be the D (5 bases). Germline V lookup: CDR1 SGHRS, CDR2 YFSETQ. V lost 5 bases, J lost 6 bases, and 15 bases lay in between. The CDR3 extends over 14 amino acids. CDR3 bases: TGCGCCAGCAGTGTGAGTCTAGCAGGCAATGAGCAGTTCTTC. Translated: CASSVSLAGNEQFF.

CDR3 region: CASSVSGGTTDTQYF. The CDR3 DNA sequence: TGTGCCAGCAGCGTTAGCGGGGGGACCACAGATACGCAGTATTTT. The chain links TRBV9 to TRBJ2-3, with 10 bases that match TRBD2. V gave up 2 bases and J gave up 2 bases; unmatched junction bases: 2. Germline V gives CDR1 SGDLS, CDR2 YYNGEE. This CDR3 is built from 15 residues.

The CDR3 loop is CASIDRESGANVLTF. In DNA form, the CDR3 reads TGCGCCAGCATCGACAGGGAGTCTGGGGCCAACGTCCTGACTTTC. The chain joins TRBV5-1 to TRBJ2-6; 7 nucleotides align to TRBD1. Germline values: CDR1 SGHRS, CDR2 YFSETQ. There are 15 residues in the CDR3. After removal of 6 bases from V and 1 base from J, the junction contained 4 bases not matched to a gene. Full variable domain (outside the CDR3, taken from reference TRBV5-1 and TRBJ2-6): KAGVTQTPRYLIKTRGQQVTLSCSPISGHRSVSWYQQTPGQGLQFLFEYFSETQRNKGNFPGRFSGRQFSNSRSEMNVSTLELGDSALYLCASIDRESGANVLTFGAGSRLTVL.

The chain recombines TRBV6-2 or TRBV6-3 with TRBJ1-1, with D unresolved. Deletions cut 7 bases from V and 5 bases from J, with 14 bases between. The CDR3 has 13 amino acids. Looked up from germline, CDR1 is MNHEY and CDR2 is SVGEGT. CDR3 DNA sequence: TGTGCCAGCAATACGTGGGTGGGGACTGAAGCTTTCTTT. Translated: CASNTWVGTEAFF.

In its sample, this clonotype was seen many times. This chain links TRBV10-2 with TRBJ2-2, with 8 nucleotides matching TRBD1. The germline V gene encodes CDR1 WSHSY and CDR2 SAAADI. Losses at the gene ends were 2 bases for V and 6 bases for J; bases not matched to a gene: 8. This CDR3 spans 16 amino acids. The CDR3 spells CASSELDRVLAGELFF. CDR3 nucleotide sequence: TGCGCCAGCAGTGAGCTGGACAGGGTGTTAGCCGGGGAGCTGTTTTTT.

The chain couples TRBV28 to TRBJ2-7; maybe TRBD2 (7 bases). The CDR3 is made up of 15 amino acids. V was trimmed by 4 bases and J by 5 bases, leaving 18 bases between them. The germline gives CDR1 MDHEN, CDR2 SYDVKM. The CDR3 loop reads CASSSIQGRVDEQYV. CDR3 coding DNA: TGTGCCAGCAGTTCTATCCAGGGGAGGGTGGACGAGCAGTACGTC.

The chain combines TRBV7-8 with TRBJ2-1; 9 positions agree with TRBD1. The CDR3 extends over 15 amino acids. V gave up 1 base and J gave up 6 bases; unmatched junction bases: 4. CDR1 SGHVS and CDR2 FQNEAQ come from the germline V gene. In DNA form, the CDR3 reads TGTGCCAGCAGCTTAGGGGACAGGGAAGGCAATGAGCAGTTCTTC. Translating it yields CASSLGDREGNEQFF.